The 27 T cell receptor beta chains given below trace back to one sample, sequenced in a study of cytomegalovirus exposure and HLA in healthy donors. Sequenced by immunoSEQ multiplex PCR; TCRdb stores in-frame clones only, minus some. The sample lists 100,000 to 150,000 clones, approximately 95% seen once, with less than 2% in the top ten. The sequencing sample was made of PBMCs. These TCRs come from a man between 18 and 35 years old in good health and CMV-seronegative.

The V call is TRBV19, the J call TRBJ1-2; tentatively, D is TRBD1 (5 bases). Germline values: CDR1 LNHDA, CDR2 SQIVND (reference sequence). Trimming took 4 bases from V and 5 from J, leaving 17 bases between them. This CDR3 spans 15 amino acids. The CDR3 protein is CASSTGDRLLYGYTF. CDR3 bases: TGTGCCAGTAGTACGGGGGACCGACTACTGTATGGCTACACCTTC.

J is TRBJ2-5 and V is TRBV28, with D maybe TRBD2 (5 bases). V was shortened by 6 bases and J by 4 bases, with 15 bases between the two germline ends. Per the germline V gene, CDR1 is MDHEN and CDR2 is SYDVKM. This CDR3 comprises 14 residues. CDR3 residues: CASSPGERIETQYF. DNA of the CDR3: TGTGCCAGCAGCCCCGGCGAGCGGATAGAGACCCAGTACTTC.

The V and J genes are TRBV5-1 and TRBJ2-7; 8 bases fit TRBD1. This CDR3 spans 16 amino acids. Trimming at V came to 3 bases and at J to 4 bases, leaving 12 bases not matched to a gene. Germline CDR1 and CDR2: SGHRS and YFSETQ. CDR3 sequence: CASSSGRQGLRYEQYF. The CDR3 DNA reads as TGCGCCAGCAGCTCCGGACGACAGGGGCTGAGATACGAGCAGTACTTC.

The CDR3 here is CASSSLAGEGFEQFF. The CDR3 nucleotides read TGTGCCAGCAGTTCTCTAGCGGGAGAGGGCTTTGAGCAGTTCTTC. The V and J genes are TRBV11-2 and TRBJ2-1, with TRBD2 matching 10 bases. Germline loops: CDR1 SGHAT, CDR2 FQNNGV. J gave up 9 bases and V 6 bases, and 11 bases lay outside the gene matches. CDR3 length: 15 residues.

The chain is built from TRBV28 and TRBJ1-1; no definite D call. Germline loops: CDR1 MDHEN, CDR2 SYDVKM. Trimming removed 3 bases at V and 5 bases at J, with 22 bases between. The CDR3 spans 17 residues. CDR3 nucleotide sequence: TGTGCCAGCAGTTTGAAGGAGGGTTTGGGCCGGAGGACTGAAGCTTTCTTT. This codes for CASSLKEGLGRRTEAFF.

V and J are TRBV5-6 and TRBJ1-1; no clear D. CDR1 and CDR2 (germline): SGHDT, YYEEEE. V gave up 5 bases and J gave up 0 bases, with 8 bases separating them. The length of the CDR3 is 13 residues. The CDR3: CASRDGMNTEAFF. In DNA, the CDR3 is TGTGCCAGCAGGGACGGGATGAACACTGAAGCTTTCTTT. The complete variable domain, with remaining parts taken from reference TRBV5-6 and TRBJ1-1, reads DAGVTQSPTHLIKTRGQQVTLRCSPKSGHDTVSWYQQALGQGPQFIFQYYEEEERQRGNFPDRFSGHQFPNYSSELNVNALLLGDSALYLCASRDGMNTEAFFGQGTRLTVV.

This clone was recorded only once. This chain joins TRBV6-5 and TRBJ2-1; D gene unclear. Germline V lookup: CDR1 MNHEY, CDR2 SVGAGI. The CDR3 has 13 residues. V was trimmed by 7 bases and J by 0 bases, leaving 7 bases between them. CDR3 loop: CASTTNSYNEQFF. CDR3 coding DNA: TGTGCCAGCACGACAAACTCCTACAATGAGCAGTTCTTC.

There are a few counts of this clone. The V call is TRBV6-1, the J call TRBJ1-2; D perhaps matches TRBD1 (6 bases). The V gene's germline CDR1 is MNHNS and CDR2 SASEGT. This CDR3 comprises 14 residues. The V end was cut by 3 bases, the J end by 0 bases, with 8 bases between. CDR3 bases: TGTGCCAGCAGTGAGGGACACTCTAACTATGGCTACACCTTC. Its protein product is CASSEGHSNYGYTF.

The gene calls are TRBV2 and TRBJ1-5; D uncertain. Trimming left V 4 bases short and J 2 bases short, with 12 bases between. CDR1 is SNHLY and CDR2 is FYNNEI in the germline V gene. CDR3 length equals 15 residues. CDR3 bases: TGTGCCAGCAGTGTGGCCGGGATGGGCAATCAGCCCCAGCATTTT. It codes for CASSVAGMGNQPQHF.

V and J are TRBV7-9 and TRBJ2-7; 10 bases fit TRBD2. V lost 5 bases to trimming and J lost 2 bases; unmatched junction nucleotides: 3. In germline, CDR1 is SEHNR, CDR2 FQNEAQ (reference sequence). This CDR3 spans 14 amino acids. For the CDR3, the DNA is TGTGCCAGCAGCCCTAGCGGGAGTCCCTACGAGCAGTACTTC. Translating gives CASSPSGSPYEQYF.

The V call is TRBV6-1, the J call TRBJ1-4, with TRBD1 matching 12 bases. From germline, CDR1 is MNHNS and CDR2 SASEGT. V was clipped by 4 bases and J by 7 bases; unmatched bases: 10. This CDR3 spans 17 amino acids. The DNA of the CDR3 is TGTGCCAGCAGTGTTGGGGACAGGGGGCGCTTCTCTGAAAAACTGTTTTTT. Its protein is CASSVGDRGRFSEKLFF.

V is TRBV6-5 and J is TRBJ2-5, with a tentative D call TRBD1 (6 bases). CDR1 is MNHEY, CDR2 SVGAGI, per germline. The CDR3 spans 12 residues. Trimming shortened V by 9 bases and J by 7 bases, and 15 bases separated the two germline ends. The DNA for the CDR3 is TGTGCCAGTCGGCAGGGGTTGGGGACCCAGTACTTC. Amino acid sequence: CASRQGLGTQYF.

The gene calls are TRBV6-1 and TRBJ1-1; D not certain. This CDR3 is 12 amino acids long. In germline, CDR1 is MNHNS, CDR2 SASEGT. V was clipped by 6 bases and J by 4 bases, with 9 bases between them. The CDR3 nucleotides read TGTGCCAGCAGCAATCCAGGCACTGAAGCTTTCTTT. It yields the protein CASSNPGTEAFF.

CDR3: CASSYGQLNTEAFF. The CDR3, as DNA: TGTGCCAGCAGTTACGGACAACTGAACACTGAAGCTTTCTTT. V usage is TRBV6-5 and J usage is TRBJ1-1, with D possibly TRBD1 on 5 matching bases. This CDR3 is 14 amino acids long. Germline CDR1 is MNHEY and CDR2 is SVGAGI. Between the trimmed V and J ends, which lost 2 bases and 0 bases, there was a span of 7 bases.

V and J are TRBV27 and TRBJ1-5; 8 positions match TRBD1. Per germline, CDR1 MNHEY and CDR2 SMNVEV (reference sequence). The CDR3 extends over 14 amino acids. V dropped 5 bases and J dropped 9; count of bases not matched to a gene: 9. CDR3 DNA sequence: TGTGCCAGCAGTCCCACAGGGGGGGGTTCGCCCCAGCATTTT. Its translation: CASSPTGGGSPQHF.

The J gene is TRBJ1-2, the V gene TRBV2, with D unclear. V lost 0 bases, J lost 7 bases, and 18 bases lay in between. CDR1 SNHLY and CDR2 FYNNEI come from the germline V gene. CDR3 length: 16 residues. CDR3 residues: CASSEAVSRTLGGYTF. CDR3 sequence (DNA): TGTGCCAGCAGTGAAGCGGTTAGTCGGACTCTAGGTGGCTACACCTTC.

This chain uses TRBV6-5 with TRBJ2-5, with no clear D. Germline lookup yields CDR1 MNHEY and CDR2 SVGAGI. The CDR3 consists of 13 residues. With 2 bases removed from V and 1 base from J, the gap between germline ends came to 5 bases. The CDR3 sequence: CASSYPPQETQYF. Written as DNA, the CDR3 is TGTGCCAGCAGTTACCCTCCCCAAGAGACCCAGTACTTC.

The gene calls are TRBV6-4 and TRBJ2-2; D uncertain. This CDR3 comprises 13 residues. The germline V and J ends were trimmed by 8 bases and 1 base, with 8 bases remaining between them. Looked up from germline, CDR1 is MRHNA and CDR2 is SNTAGT. This CDR3 reads CASSPGNTGELFF. The DNA of the CDR3 is TGTGCCAGCTCGCCAGGGAACACCGGGGAGCTGTTTTTT.

The table lists this clone with a count of one. The junction does not match germline at one end; this may be a read error. The chain has TRBV29-1 and TRBJ2-3, with a tentative D call TRBD2 (6 bases). The CDR3 runs to 13 residues. The germline CDR1 and CDR2 sequences are SQVTM and ANQGSEA. The CDR3 DNA reads TGCAGCCTTGACCCTAGGGAGGCAGATACGCAGTATTTT. Residues: CSLDPREADTQYF.

The rearrangement links TRBV4-1 to TRBJ2-7, with 9 bases lining up with TRBD2. J gave up 3 bases and V 4 bases, and 10 bases lay outside the gene matches. CDR1 and CDR2 from the germline V gene are MGHRA and YSYEKL. The CDR3 is 16 amino acids. The CDR3 protein is CASSPVRGTSLYEQYF. DNA of the CDR3: TGCGCCAGCAGCCCGGTTCGGGGGACTAGCCTCTACGAGCAGTACTTC.

This chain connects TRBV27 to TRBJ1-5; the D is unclear. Germline V CDR1 and CDR2: MNHEY, SMNVEV (reference sequence). The CDR3 length is 13 residues. Trimming stripped 6 bases from V and 8 bases from J, with 14 bases between. CDR3 amino acids: CASSRIGGEPQHF. In DNA form, the CDR3 reads TGTGCCAGCAGCAGGATTGGTGGCGAGCCCCAGCATTTT.

This chain uses TRBV30 with TRBJ2-7; the D gene is possibly TRBD1 (5 bases). Germline V gene lookup returns CDR1 GTSNPN and CDR2 SVGIG (reference sequence). The CDR3 has 11 amino acids. The ends were cut back, 2 bases at V and 6 bases at J, with 8 bases in the middle. CDR3 DNA sequence: TGTGCCTGGAGTAGGGGAAGCGAGCAGTACTTC. Translating gives CAWSRGSEQYF.

The gene calls are TRBV18 and TRBJ2-5; D is undetermined. Trimming left V 1 base short and J 5 bases short, with 11 bases between. Per germline, CDR1 KGHSH and CDR2 LQKENI. The CDR3 loop spans 14 amino acids. The CDR3 region has the DNA TGTGCCAGCTCACCACTTGATGAGTCGGAGACCCAGTACTTC. Its translation is CASSPLDESETQYF.

The genes are TRBV29-1 and TRBJ2-4, with a tentative D call TRBD2 (5 bases). Germline V gene sequence: CDR1 SQVTM, CDR2 ANQGSEA. This CDR3 spans 13 amino acids. The germline V and J ends were trimmed by 6 bases and 0 bases, with 9 bases remaining between them. Here the CDR3 DNA reads TGCAGCGTCGGGGTCCTAGCCAAAAACATTCAGTACTTC. It encodes CSVGVLAKNIQYF.

This chain connects TRBV27 to TRBJ2-7; 7 bases agree with TRBD2. J gave up 2 bases and V 5 bases, and 6 bases lay outside the gene matches. Germline V CDR1 and CDR2: MNHEY, SMNVEV (reference sequence). The CDR3 is 14 amino acids. This CDR3 reads CASSPVSGTYEQYF. The CDR3 bases are TGTGCCAGCAGTCCTGTGAGCGGGACCTACGAGCAGTACTTC.

The chain carries TRBV4-3 and TRBJ2-7; D is undetermined. Trimming shortened V by 2 bases and J by 7 bases, and 15 bases separated the two germline ends. The CDR3 consists of 14 residues. CDR1 is LGHNA and CDR2 is YSLEER in the germline V gene. CDR3 in DNA: TGCGCCAGCAGCCAAAGCGTCTACCTTCTTGAGCAGTACTTC. This translates into CASSQSVYLLEQYF.

The V gene is TRBV2, the J gene TRBJ2-7; tentative D call: TRBD1 (5 bases). V dropped 2 bases and J dropped 3 bases, with 14 bases sitting between them. The CDR3 extends over 15 amino acids. CDR1 is SNHLY, CDR2 FYNNEI, per germline. The CDR3 DNA follows: TGTGCCAGCAGTGAACAGGGTCCGGATGTCTACGAGCAGTACTTC. Its translation is CASSEQGPDVYEQYF.